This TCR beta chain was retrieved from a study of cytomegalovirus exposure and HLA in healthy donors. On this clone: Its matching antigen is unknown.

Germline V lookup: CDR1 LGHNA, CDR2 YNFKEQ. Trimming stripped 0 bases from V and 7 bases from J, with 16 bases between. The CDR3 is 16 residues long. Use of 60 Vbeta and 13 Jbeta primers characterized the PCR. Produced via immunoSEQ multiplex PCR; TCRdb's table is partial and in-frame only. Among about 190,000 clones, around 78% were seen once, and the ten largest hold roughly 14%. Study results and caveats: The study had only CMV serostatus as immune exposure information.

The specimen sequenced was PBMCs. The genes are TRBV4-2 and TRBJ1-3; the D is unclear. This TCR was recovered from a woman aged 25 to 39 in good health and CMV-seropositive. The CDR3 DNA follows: TGTGCCAGCAGCCAAGAGGGCAGTAGTGGATGGAACACCATATATTTT. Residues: CASSQEGSSGWNTIYF.